Below are 22 T cell receptor beta chains sequenced from a single sample in a study of graft-versus-host responses after intestinal transplantation. Here immunoSEQ multiplex PCR was the method, and the copy in TCRdb shows in-frame clones only, minus some. The sample contains under 15,000 clones, 30% of which appear only once. Responder cells labeled with CFSE (roughly 200,000) were co-plated with irradiated stimulator cells labeled with violet dye (roughly 200,000). Material: alloreactive CD8+ T cells from a mixed lymphocyte reaction culture, obtained before intestinal transplant. Specified subset: CFSE-low proliferating T cells sorted from roughly six-day pre-transplant mixed lymphocyte reaction (GvH or HvG direction). The receptors were sampled from a human patient who received an intestinal transplant.

The chain carries TRBV15 and TRBJ1-4, with 8 bases that match TRBD1. Per germline, CDR1 LNHNV and CDR2 YYDKDF (reference sequence). This CDR3 contains 16 residues. Trimming at V came to 0 bases and at J to 7 bases, leaving 7 bases not matched to a gene. CDR3 sequence reads: CATSRDRSGQVEKLFF. CDR3 nucleotide sequence: TGTGCCACCAGCAGAGATCGTTCGGGACAGGTTGAAAAACTGTTTTTT.

The CDR3 region is CASSLSAFDEAFF. DNA for the CDR3: TGTGCCAGCAGCTTGTCAGCGTTCGATGAAGCTTTCTTT. This chain connects TRBV11-2 to TRBJ1-1, with D hard to call. Deletions cut 3 bases from V and 7 bases from J, with 12 bases between. This CDR3 is built from 13 residues. The germline gives CDR1 SGHAT, CDR2 FQNNGV.

CDR3 sequence (DNA): TGTGCCAGCAGTTACGGATTTAATGAAAAACTGTTTTTT. Its translation is CASSYGFNEKLFF. The chain has TRBV6-6 and TRBJ1-4; no clear D gene. V was cut by 2 bases and J by 4 bases, with 5 bases left in between. The CDR3 is 13 residues long. From germline, CDR1 is MNHNY and CDR2 SVGAGI (reference sequence).

Sample share makes this clone medium-sized (0.01 to 0.1%). CDR3 DNA sequence: TGTGCCAGCAGGTCCAGGGAGCGCCCCTACGAGCAGTACTTC. This codes for CASRSRERPYEQYF. This rearrangement joins TRBV5-6 to TRBJ2-7, with D perhaps matching TRBD1 or TRBD2 (5 bases each). Trimming left V 5 bases short and J 2 bases short, with 14 bases between. Germline V gene lookup returns CDR1 SGHDT and CDR2 YYEEEE. This CDR3 has 14 amino acids. The full variable domain, rest sourced from reference TRBV5-6 and TRBJ2-7, is DAGVTQSPTHLIKTRGQQVTLRCSPKSGHDTVSWYQQALGQGPQFIFQYYEEEERQRGNFPDRFSGHQFPNYSSELNVNALLLGDSALYLCASRSRERPYEQYFGPGTRLTVT.

In its sample, this clone was seen a few times. This rearrangement joins TRBV7-9 to TRBJ1-3, with D uncertain. In germline, CDR1 is SEHNR, CDR2 FQNEAQ (reference sequence). This CDR3 region has 17 residues. Trimming shortened V by 0 bases and J by 0 bases, and 12 bases separated the two germline ends. CDR3 protein: CASSLAGVSVSGNTIYF. The CDR3 DNA sequence: TGTGCCAGCAGCTTAGCGGGCGTTTCGGTCTCTGGAAACACCATATATTTT. The full variable domain, with the rest looked up from reference TRBV7-9 and TRBJ1-3, is DTGVSQNPRHKITKRGQNVTFRCDPISEHNRLYWYRQTLGQGPEFLTYFQNEAQLEKSRLLSDRFSAERPKGSFSTLEIQRTEQGDSAMYLCASSLAGVSVSGNTIYFGEGSWLTVV.

The V gene is TRBV6-1, the J gene TRBJ2-7; no reliable D call. The germline CDR1 and CDR2 sequences are MNHNS and SASEGT. V lost 8 bases to trimming and J lost 0 bases, with 14 bases between them. The CDR3 length is 14 residues. DNA of the CDR3: TGTGCCAGCGGCCTAACGTTAGGCTCCTACGAGCAGTACTTC. The encoded protein is CASGLTLGSYEQYF.

The J gene is TRBJ1-1, the V gene TRBV15; TRBD1 might be the D (5 bases). Germline V gives CDR1 LNHNV, CDR2 YYDKDF (reference sequence). Trimming left V 0 bases short and J 0 bases short, with 8 bases between. This CDR3 is 15 amino acids long. The CDR3 reads CATSRDQGLNTEAFF. The CDR3 nucleotides read TGTGCCACCAGCAGAGACCAGGGTCTGAACACTGAAGCTTTCTTT.

The chain combines TRBV4-3 with TRBJ2-3, with unresolved D. Trimming pared 4 bases from V and 0 bases from J, leaving 14 bases between. This CDR3 has 16 residues. Germline V lookup: CDR1 LGHNA, CDR2 YSLEER. The CDR3 DNA reads as TGCGCCAGCAGCCTAAACGCGCGCACTAGCACAGATACGCAGTATTTT. This gives the protein CASSLNARTSTDTQYF.

V gene TRBV13 combines with J gene TRBJ2-7; TRBD2 matches at 8 bases. Germline V CDR1 and CDR2: PRHDT, FYEKMQ (reference sequence). This CDR3 is 12 amino acids long. Unmatched junction bases numbered 2, after V lost 0 bases and J lost 10 bases. The CDR3 region is CASSLGLAGQYF. CDR3 DNA sequence: TGTGCCAGCAGCTTAGGGCTAGCGGGCCAGTACTTC.

The chain has TRBV5-1 and TRBJ1-2; D gene unclear. Germline-derived CDR1 and CDR2 are SGHRS and YFSETQ. Trimming cost V 2 bases and J 0 bases, with 8 bases left between them. This CDR3 comprises 14 residues. The CDR3 is CASSFQEANYGYTF. The CDR3 nucleotides read TGCGCCAGCAGCTTCCAGGAAGCTAACTATGGCTACACCTTC.

This sequence joins TRBV5-6 and TRBJ2-5; D is unclear. Germline loops: CDR1 SGHDT, CDR2 YYEEEE. The CDR3 contains 14 residues. The V and J ends lost 0 bases and 7 bases respectively, with 13 bases between them. In DNA, the CDR3 is TGTGCCAGCAGCTTGGACGCCTCCTGGGCGACCCAGTACTTC. Translated: CASSLDASWATQYF.

The V and J genes are TRBV6-5 and TRBJ2-7; tentatively, D is TRBD2 (7 bases). Germline-derived CDR1 and CDR2 are MNHEY and SVGAGI. CDR3 size: 13 residues. Between the trimmed V and J ends, which lost 4 bases and 3 bases, there was a span of 10 bases. CDR3 sequence reads: CASSWGGGYEQYF. Here the CDR3 DNA reads TGTGCCAGCAGTTGGGGGGGCGGCTACGAGCAGTACTTC.

V and J are TRBV7-3 and TRBJ1-1; the match to TRBD1 covers 7 bases. The CDR3 is 13 residues long. Germline V gene sequence: CDR1 SGHTA, CDR2 FQGTGA. V gave up 4 bases and J gave up 6 bases; unmatched junction bases: 5. CDR3 region: CASSSTGTAEAFF. The CDR3 region has the DNA TGTGCCAGCAGCTCGACAGGGACGGCTGAAGCTTTCTTT.

The rearrangement joins TRBV5-1 to TRBJ1-2, with no clear D. The CDR3 spans 12 residues. V was pared by 1 base and J by 7 bases, with 8 bases between. In germline, CDR1 is SGHRS, CDR2 YFSETQ. CDR3 loop: CASSLIGFGYTF. CDR3 DNA: TGCGCCAGCAGCTTGATAGGGTTTGGCTACACCTTC. Supplemented by reference TRBV5-1 and TRBJ1-2, the full variable domain reads KAGVTQTPRYLIKTRGQQVTLSCSPISGHRSVSWYQQTPGQGLQFLFEYFSETQRNKGNFPGRFSGRQFSNSRSEMNVSTLELGDSALYLCASSLIGFGYTFGSGTRLTVV.

The J gene is TRBJ1-1, the V gene TRBV19, with D maybe TRBD1 (5 bases). V lost 0 bases to trimming and J lost 5 bases, with 10 bases between them. The CDR3 has 14 amino acids. Germline values: CDR1 LNHDA, CDR2 SQIVND (reference sequence). CDR3 in amino acids: CASSIDGGGTEAFF. In DNA, the CDR3 is TGTGCCAGTAGTATAGATGGCGGGGGTACTGAAGCTTTCTTT.

By share, this clone counts as medium-sized. The chain has TRBV27 and TRBJ1-1; possibly TRBD1 for D (5 bases). Germline assignment: CDR1 MNHEY and CDR2 SMNVEV (reference sequence). The CDR3 is 14 residues long. V lost 5 bases and J lost 1, with 11 bases in between. In nucleotides, the CDR3 is TGTGCCAGCAGTCCTGGGACGGCGAACACTGAAGCTTTCTTT. It codes for CASSPGTANTEAFF.

This clone is medium-sized. The V and J genes are TRBV28 and TRBJ2-5, with 9 positions matching TRBD2. With 5 bases clipped from V and 3 bases from J, the junction kept 4 bases outside the gene matches. In germline, CDR1 is MDHEN, CDR2 SYDVKM. The CDR3 is made up of 14 amino acids. The CDR3 sequence is CASSGAGGKETQYF. CDR3 DNA: TGTGCCAGCAGTGGGGCGGGAGGGAAAGAGACCCAGTACTTC.

This chain joins TRBV15 and TRBJ2-7, with TRBD1 identical over 7 bases. V gave up 1 base and J gave up 2 bases; unmatched junction bases: 11. Per the germline V gene, CDR1 is LNHNV and CDR2 is YYDKDF (reference sequence). The CDR3 runs 17 residues. Here the CDR3 DNA reads TGTGCCACCAGCAGAGGCGAGGGGGCCCACTCCGCCTACGAGCAGTACTTC. This codes for CATSRGEGAHSAYEQYF.

This chain uses TRBV29-1 with TRBJ2-7; weak D call: TRBD2 (6 bases). Germline CDR1 and CDR2: SQVTM and ANQGSEA. V shed 1 base and J shed 5 bases, with 24 bases lying between them. This CDR3 is 17 amino acids long. The CDR3 reads CSVEGSGGTPDEDEQYF. Here the CDR3 DNA reads TGCAGCGTTGAAGGAAGTGGGGGGACTCCCGACGAGGACGAGCAGTACTTC.

V is TRBV29-1 and J is TRBJ2-1, with D possibly matching TRBD2 (5 bases). This CDR3 is built from 13 residues. Germline CDR1 reads SQVTM; CDR2 reads ANQGSEA. The CDR3 here is CNGVGSSYNEQFF. The CDR3 nucleotides are TGCAATGGGGTTGGGAGCTCCTACAATGAGCAGTTCTTC.

The V call is TRBV2, the J call TRBJ1-5, with D hard to call. The CDR3 runs to 13 residues. CDR1 is SNHLY and CDR2 is FYNNEI in the germline V gene. Trimming removed 1 base from V and 7 bases from J, with 8 bases in between. For the CDR3, the DNA is TGTGCCAGCAGTGAAGGGGGATACCAGCCCCAGCATTTT. Its translation: CASSEGGYQPQHF.

A few counts support this clone. The rearrangement joins TRBV28 to TRBJ1-6; possibly TRBD1 for D (6 bases). Germline loops: CDR1 MDHEN, CDR2 SYDVKM. The CDR3 length is 14 residues. V shed 3 bases and J shed 9 bases, with 12 bases lying between them. The CDR3 bases are TGTGCCAGCAGTTTGGGCAGGGGAGGTTCACCCCTCCACTTT. Translating it yields CASSLGRGGSPLHF.